The T cell receptor (beta chain) under discussion was sequenced for a study of cytomegalovirus exposure and HLA in healthy donors. This clone was counted once. The length of the CDR3 is 13 residues. With 4 bases clipped from V and 7 bases from J, the junction kept 1 base outside the gene matches. Germline V gene sequence: CDR1 SNHLY, CDR2 FYNNEI. Only in-frame clones appear in the TCRdb table, and some are missing; sequencing was by immunoSEQ multiplex PCR. The sample shows approximately 70,000 clones, roughly 93% of them seen only once. The sequence derives from a young woman in good health and CMV-seronegative. The genes are TRBV2 and TRBJ2-3; TRBD2 agrees at 11 bases. The sequenced material came from PBMCs. The DNA for the CDR3 is TGTGCCAGCAGTGCTAGCGGGAGGAATACGCAGTATTTT. Translated, it gives CASSASGRNTQYF.